This is a list of T cell receptor beta chains from one sample in a study of blood T cell repertoires in COVID-19. Only in-frame clones appear in the TCRdb table, and some are missing; sequencing was by immunoSEQ multiplex PCR. The sample shows under 200,000 clones, roughly 87% of them seen only once. The source material was peripheral blood. These receptors all come from an older woman with COVID-19, enrolled during active disease. CDR3s include the opening cysteine and the closing phenylalanine or tryptophan. A D gene is named only where the DNA matches it firmly. Size is omitted from some rows. Given values are once, few, many or a class for expanded clones.

size: -
J: TRBJ2-3
V: TRBV6-6
D: TRBD2
CDR3: CASRSGLADSTDTQYF
DNA: TGTGCCAGCAGGTCGGGACTAGCGGACAGCACAGATACGCAGTATTTT

size: -
J: TRBJ2-5
V: TRBV28
D: TRBD2
CDR3: CASSLAGGRGETQYF
DNA: TGTGCCAGCAGTTTAGCGGGGGGGCGCGGAGAGACCCAGTACTTC

size: -
J: TRBJ1-2
V: TRBV4-1
D: TRBD1
CDR3: CASSQGQAKGVYGYTF
DNA: TGCGCCAGCAGCCAGGGACAGGCAAAGGGGGTTTATGGCTACACCTTC

size: -
J: TRBJ2-2
V: TRBV29-1
D: TRBD1
CDR3: CSVLTGGHGELFF
DNA: TGCAGCGTACTGACAGGGGGGCACGGGGAGCTGTTTTTT

size: -
J: TRBJ2-1
V: TRBV10-3
D: TRBD1
CDR3: CAISPDRANMYEQFF
DNA: TGTGCCATCAGCCCAGACAGGGCCAATATGTATGAGCAGTTCTTC

size: -
J: TRBJ1-2
V: TRBV2
D: TRBD1
CDR3: CASSLTGAHYGYTF
DNA: TGTGCCAGCAGTTTAACAGGGGCACACTATGGCTACACCTTC

size: once
J: TRBJ2-1
V: TRBV19
D: -
CDR3: CASRVQGGASYNEQFF
DNA: TGTGCCAGTAGGGTTCAGGGGGGCGCATCCTACAATGAGCAGTTCTTC

size: -
J: TRBJ2-3
V: TRBV13
D: TRBD2
CDR3: CASSPPSGRRTDTQYF
DNA: TGTGCCAGCAGCCCTCCTAGCGGGAGAAGGACAGATACGCAGTATTTT

size: -
J: TRBJ2-1
V: TRBV7-3
D: TRBD2
CDR3: CASSSGASYNEQFF
DNA: TGTGCCAGCAGCAGCGGGGCTTCCTACAATGAGCAGTTCTTC

size: once
J: TRBJ1-1
V: TRBV6-5
D: -
CDR3: CASRLGIQGTEAFF
DNA: TGTGCCAGCAGACTGGGCATCCAAGGCACTGAAGCTTTCTTT

size: -
J: TRBJ2-7
V: TRBV2
D: TRBD2
CDR3: CASRPRAGGFYEQYF
DNA: TGTGCCAGCAGGCCGCGAGCGGGAGGGTTCTACGAGCAGTACTTC

size: -
J: TRBJ1-1
V: TRBV11-1
D: TRBD1
CDR3: CASSFGTGIAEAFF
DNA: TGTGCCAGCAGCTTCGGGACAGGGATCGCTGAAGCTTTCTTT

size: -
J: TRBJ2-1
V: TRBV10-3
D: TRBD2
CDR3: CAISEGLAGPYNEQFF
DNA: TGTGCCATCAGTGAGGGACTAGCGGGGCCTTACAATGAGCAGTTCTTC

size: -
J: TRBJ2-2
V: TRBV27
D: TRBD2
CDR3: CASSFMPGGRGAGELFF
DNA: TGTGCCAGCAGTTTCATGCCTGGCGGGAGGGGGGCCGGGGAGCTGTTTTTT

size: -
J: TRBJ2-1
V: TRBV5-6
D: -
CDR3: CASSLSPLNEQFF
DNA: TGTGCCAGCAGCTTGTCCCCCCTCAATGAGCAGTTCTTC

size: -
J: TRBJ1-2
V: TRBV5-4
D: -
CDR3: CASSQDTGVNYGYTF
DNA: TGTGCCAGCAGCCAAGATACAGGAGTTAACTATGGCTACACCTTC

size: -
J: TRBJ1-5
V: TRBV27
D: -
CDR3: CASSWRGGEPQHF
DNA: TGTGCCAGCAGTTGGCGGGGCGGCGAACCCCAGCATTTT

size: -
J: TRBJ1-6
V: TRBV5-4
D: TRBD1
CDR3: CASSSHVDRVNSPLHF
DNA: TGTGCCAGCAGCTCCCATGTTGACAGGGTAAATTCACCCCTCCACTTT

size: many
J: TRBJ1-1
V: TRBV11-1
D: TRBD1
CDR3: CASSLESQGITEAFF
DNA: TGTGCCAGCAGCTTAGAGTCACAGGGGATCACTGAAGCTTTCTTT

size: -
J: TRBJ2-7
V: TRBV2
D: TRBD1
CDR3: CASDREKGSYEQYF
DNA: TGTGCCAGTGACAGGGAAAAGGGATCCTACGAGCAGTACTTC

size: -
J: TRBJ2-2
V: TRBV6-6
D: TRBD1
CDR3: CASSRDTGDTGELFF
DNA: TGTGCCAGCAGTCGAGACACAGGGGACACCGGGGAGCTGTTTTTT

size: -
J: TRBJ1-4
V: TRBV18
D: -
CDR3: CASSRRGEVREKLFF
DNA: TGTGCCAGCTCAAGGAGGGGAGAGGTCAGGGAAAAACTGTTTTTT

size: -
J: TRBJ2-5
V: TRBV18
D: TRBD2
CDR3: CASSPEGLARETQYF
DNA: TGTGCCAGCTCACCAGAAGGACTAGCACGTGAGACCCAGTACTTC

size: -
J: TRBJ2-3
V: TRBV5-1
D: TRBD2
CDR3: CASSLGTSGGTDTQYF
DNA: TGCGCCAGCAGCTTAGGAACTAGCGGGGGGACAGATACGCAGTATTTT

size: -
J: TRBJ1-1
V: TRBV28
D: -
CDR3: CASSLNGGLGAGNTEAFF
DNA: TGTGCCAGCAGTTTAAACGGGGGTCTCGGGGCGGGGAACACTGAAGCTTTCTTT